The T cell receptor (beta chain) described here comes from a study of control samples from healthy donors and cancer patients. Generated by immunoSEQ multiplex PCR, the TCRdb table keeps only in-frame clones and is missing some. Of about 170,000 clones in the sample, roughly 91% are singletons; the top ten hold roughly 1.6%. CDR1 is MNHEY, CDR2 SVGAGI, per germline. The CDR3 is 14 amino acids. V shed 2 bases and J shed 3 bases, with 10 bases lying between them. In the case of this clone: At the DNA level, this CDR3 is encoded by other sequences in the same sample as well.

The receptor comes from a woman younger than 45 in good health. The J gene is TRBJ1-1, the V gene TRBV6-5, with TRBD1 as a possible D gene (6 bases). Sequencing used blood. The CDR3 DNA is TGTGCCAGCAGTTACGGGGGCGCGGACACTGAAGCTTTCTTT. This encodes CASSYGGADTEAFF.